The 28 T cell receptor beta chains reported below all come from one sample, sequenced in a study of blood T cell repertoires in COVID-19. Profiling relied on immunoSEQ multiplex PCR, and the TCRdb table lists in-frame clones only, not all of them. The sample contains 300,000 to 350,000 clones, around 80% of which appear only once. Input material: peripheral blood. Every receptor here comes from a man aged 25-40 years with active or convalescent COVID-19.

V and J are TRBV12-3 or TRBV12-4 and TRBJ2-7; a weak D match, TRBD2 (5 bases). With 3 bases removed from V and 6 bases from J, the gap between germline ends came to 9 bases. This CDR3 has 12 amino acids. This chain's CDR3 is CASSFGRGEQYF. The CDR3 coding sequence is TGTGCCAGCAGTTTTGGCCGGGGCGAGCAGTACTTC.

This chain connects TRBV4-2 to TRBJ2-7; 10 bases line up with TRBD2. From germline, CDR1 is LGHNA and CDR2 YNFKEQ. The junction had 6 bases not matched to a gene; V was cut back by 4 bases and J by 6 bases. The length of the CDR3 is 14 residues. The CDR3 nucleotides are TGTGCCAGCAGCCTCACTAGCGGGGTGGGCGAGCAGTACTTC. Translated: CASSLTSGVGEQYF.

As DNA, the CDR3 is TGTGCCAGCAGTCAACAGGGATTTGCGGATACGCAGTATTTT. As protein: CASSQQGFADTQYF. This chain links TRBV6-4 with TRBJ2-3; D may be TRBD1 (6 bases). V lost 5 bases and J 6 bases, leaving 15 bases between the germline ends. The germline V gene encodes CDR1 MRHNA and CDR2 SNTAGT. The CDR3 contains 14 residues.

V and J are TRBV7-9 and TRBJ1-2; 8 bases match TRBD1. The V gene end was trimmed by 1 base and the J gene end by 7 bases; junction bases not matched to a gene: 5. CDR3 size: 14 residues. The germline CDR1 and CDR2 sequences are SEHNR and FQNEAQ (reference sequence). The CDR3: CASSLEVQGVGYTF. The CDR3, as DNA: TGTGCCAGCAGCTTAGAAGTACAGGGGGTTGGCTACACCTTC.

The gene calls are TRBV7-9 and TRBJ2-7; 8 bases line up with TRBD1. This CDR3 is 14 amino acids long. V dropped 7 bases and J dropped 5; count of bases not matched to a gene: 10. The V gene's germline CDR1 is SEHNR and CDR2 FQNEAQ (reference sequence). As DNA, the CDR3 is TGTGCCAGCACCCTGGACAGGGTGGTCAACGAGCAGTACTTC. This gives the protein CASTLDRVVNEQYF.

The V gene is TRBV5-6, the J gene TRBJ1-2; TRBD1 is a possible D gene (5 bases). Trimming stripped 1 base from V and 4 bases from J, with 11 bases between. From germline, CDR1 is SGHDT and CDR2 YYEEEE. The CDR3 totals 14 residues. CDR3 loop: CASSLQARAYGYTF. CDR3 in DNA: TGTGCCAGCAGCTTGCAAGCCAGGGCCTATGGCTACACCTTC.

The chain joins TRBV19 to TRBJ2-1; 10 bases are shared with TRBD2. The CDR3 is 15 amino acids. V was clipped by 1 base and J by 4 bases; unmatched bases: 1. CDR1 and CDR2 from the germline V gene are LNHDA and SQIVND (reference sequence). CDR3 nucleotide sequence: TGTGCCAGTAGTATAGCGACTAGCGGGTACAATGAGCAGTTCTTC. Encoded protein: CASSIATSGYNEQFF.

The chain links TRBV7-2 to TRBJ2-7; D gene uncertain. The CDR3 covers 14 residues. Germline-derived CDR1 and CDR2 are SGHTA and FQGNSA. V dropped 0 bases and J dropped 1 base, with 7 bases sitting between them. The CDR3 DNA reads TGTGCCAGCAGCTTAGCTGGGCAGTCCTACGAGCAGTACTTC. Translating it yields CASSLAGQSYEQYF.

J is TRBJ2-7 and V is TRBV7-9; TRBD1 matches at 8 bases. CDR1 is SEHNR, CDR2 FQNEAQ, per germline (reference sequence). There are 14 residues in the CDR3. V gave up 4 bases and J gave up 1 base; unmatched junction bases: 3. In nucleotides, the CDR3 is TGTGCCAGCAGCTCGGGACAGGAGTCCTACGAGCAGTACTTC. Its translation is CASSSGQESYEQYF.

The chain uses TRBV10-3 and TRBJ2-1; unclear D gene. V dropped 1 base and J dropped 7 bases, with 14 bases sitting between them. The CDR3 has 15 residues. Germline V gene data show CDR1 as ENHRY and CDR2 as SYGVKD. The CDR3 nucleotides read TGTGCCATCAGTGAGTGGCGGCCCCAGCCTAATGAGCAGTTCTTC. It specifies CAISEWRPQPNEQFF.

The V call is TRBV6-5, the J call TRBJ1-5; D call uncertain. Germline V gene data show CDR1 as MNHEY and CDR2 as SVGAGI. With 6 bases removed from V and 4 bases from J, the gap between germline ends came to 13 bases. The CDR3 runs 14 residues. CDR3 sequence (DNA): TGTGCCAGCAGCCCCCCCCGAGGAAATCAGCCCCAGCATTTT. Translation gives CASSPPRGNQPQHF.

This sequence joins TRBV28 and TRBJ2-1, with TRBD2 matching over 15 bases. The CDR3 contains 18 residues. Germline V gene data show CDR1 as MDHEN and CDR2 as SYDVKM. The junction had 4 bases not matched to a gene; V was cut back by 3 bases and J by 1 base. The CDR3 here is CASSFPGLAGGSYNEQFF. For the CDR3, the DNA is TGTGCCAGCAGTTTTCCGGGACTAGCGGGAGGTTCCTACAATGAGCAGTTCTTC.

This clone has a handful of counts. The V call is TRBV7-9, the J call TRBJ2-7, with TRBD1 matching 8 bases. V was pared by 4 bases and J by 2 bases, with 7 bases of the junction left unmatched. The CDR3 loop spans 15 amino acids. Germline V CDR1 and CDR2: SEHNR, FQNEAQ (reference sequence). CDR3 bases: TGTGCCAGCAGCTCGTCCGGGACAGGTCCCTACGAGCAGTACTTC. This sequence encodes CASSSSGTGPYEQYF.

The chain carries TRBV5-1 and TRBJ2-7, with no clear D. Germline CDR1 reads SGHRS; CDR2 reads YFSETQ. The CDR3 is 15 amino acids. V shed 0 bases and J shed 3 bases, with 13 bases lying between them. Written as DNA, the CDR3 is TGCGCCAGCAGCTTGGATGGAGTCGGCCTCTACGAGCAGTACTTC. It yields the protein CASSLDGVGLYEQYF.

This chain connects TRBV28 to TRBJ2-7; TRBD1 agrees at 9 bases. After removal of 7 bases from V and 4 bases from J, the junction contained 11 bases not matched to a gene. Germline lookup yields CDR1 MDHEN and CDR2 SYDVKM. The CDR3 totals 15 residues. CDR3 sequence reads: CASTSYGDREYEQYF. CDR3 in DNA: TGTGCCAGCACCTCCTACGGGGACAGGGAGTACGAGCAGTACTTC.

J is TRBJ2-7 and V is TRBV28, with 11 positions matching TRBD2. Trimming removed 5 bases from V and 2 bases from J; junction bases left unmatched: 8. Germline V gives CDR1 MDHEN, CDR2 SYDVKM. The CDR3 is 16 amino acids. For the CDR3, the DNA is TGTGCCAGCAGTAAACTAGCGGGGGTGGGGACCTACGAGCAGTACTTC. This encodes CASSKLAGVGTYEQYF.

The chain employs TRBV7-7 and TRBJ2-5; 9 bases map to TRBD2. V lost 6 bases and J lost 1; bases outside the gene matches: 6. CDR1 is SSHAT, CDR2 FNYEAQ, per germline (reference sequence). This CDR3 contains 15 residues. CDR3: CASRGLAGIQETQYF. CDR3 DNA: TGTGCCAGCAGGGGGCTAGCGGGAATCCAAGAGACCCAGTACTTC.

Here the CDR3 DNA reads TGTGCTAGTGGTCGGACAGGGGACTATGGCTACACCTTC. This gives the protein CASGRTGDYGYTF. The chain joins TRBV12-5 to TRBJ1-2; 9 bases match TRBD1. Germline CDR1 is LGHNT and CDR2 is FRNRAP. The V gene end was trimmed by 5 bases and the J gene end by 3 bases; junction bases not matched to a gene: 1. CDR3 size: 13 residues.

This chain uses TRBV28 with TRBJ1-5; tentatively, D is TRBD1 (5 bases). There are 12 residues in the CDR3. V was cut by 8 bases and J by 10 bases, with 15 bases left in between. Germline CDR1 is MDHEN and CDR2 is SYDVKM. The chain's CDR3 is CASGTTDSPQHF. The CDR3 region has the DNA TGTGCCAGCGGTACCACCGACAGCCCCCAGCATTTT.

CDR3 nucleotide sequence: TGCGCCAGCAGCCGCGGACTAGCGGGAGGAGCTGGGGCCAACGTCCTGACTTTC. This codes for CASSRGLAGGAGANVLTF. The chain employs TRBV5-1 and TRBJ2-6; 14 nucleotides agree with TRBD2. V shed 4 bases, J shed 2 bases, and the junction held 5 bases outside the gene matches. The germline V gene encodes CDR1 SGHRS and CDR2 YFSETQ. CDR3 length: 18 residues.

This chain joins TRBV24-1 and TRBJ1-1, with 7 bases lining up with TRBD1. The CDR3 is 12 amino acids. The V segment lost 9 bases and the J segment 11 bases; nucleotides outside the gene matches: 11. CDR1 and CDR2 from the germline V gene are KGHDR and SFDVKD. CDR3 sequence: CATASRQGSAFF. In DNA, the CDR3 is TGTGCCACCGCCTCCCGACAGGGAAGCGCTTTCTTT.

The genes are TRBV21-1 and TRBJ1-2. TRBV21-1 is classified as a pseudogene. The CDR3 has 14 residues. CDR3 sequence reads: CASSPEEGGRGYTF. The CDR3 DNA is TGTGCCAGCAGCCCTGAGGAGGGTGGTCGCGGCTACACCTTC.

The chain links TRBV5-4 to TRBJ1-2; D is ambiguous. V lost 0 bases and J 4 bases, leaving 10 bases between the germline ends. Per the germline V gene, CDR1 is SGHNT and CDR2 is YYREEE (reference sequence). The CDR3 runs to 14 residues. CDR3 nucleotide sequence: TGTGCCAGCAGCTTGGGGGCAGCTTCCTATGGCTACACCTTC. As protein: CASSLGAASYGYTF.

Of note for this clone: Other DNA sequences in the same sample also yield this CDR3. The chain couples TRBV18 to TRBJ1-6, with TRBD1 matching 7 bases. V trimming: 3 bases; J trimming: 5 bases; junction bases outside the gene matches: 1. The germline V gene encodes CDR1 KGHSH and CDR2 LQKENI. This CDR3 contains 14 residues. The CDR3 reads CASSPGQDNSPLHF. CDR3 nucleotide sequence: TGTGCCAGCTCACCTGGACAGGATAATTCACCCCTCCACTTT.

The chain has TRBV7-2 and TRBJ1-5, with D tentatively TRBD1 (5 bases). The germline CDR1 and CDR2 sequences are SGHTA and FQGNSA. Trimming shortened V by 7 bases and J by 6 bases, and 13 bases separated the two germline ends. The CDR3 sequence is 13 residues long. The CDR3 is CASTQGIAQPQHF. CDR3 bases: TGTGCCAGCACCCAGGGAATCGCTCAGCCCCAGCATTTT.

This chain joins TRBV7-2 and TRBJ2-1; 13 bases are a match to TRBD2. The CDR3 totals 16 residues. The germline CDR1 and CDR2 sequences are SGHTA and FQGNSA. Losses at the gene ends were 5 bases for V and 4 bases for J; bases not matched to a gene: 5. The CDR3 DNA is TGTGCCAGCAGCCCAGGGACTAGCGGGACATACAATGAGCAGTTCTTC. Amino acid sequence: CASSPGTSGTYNEQFF.

The genes are TRBV5-4 and TRBJ1-3; perhaps TRBD1 as D (6 bases). CDR3 length: 13 amino acids. V lost 0 bases to trimming and J lost 8 bases, with 9 bases between them. CDR1 is SGHNT and CDR2 is YYREEE in the germline V gene (reference sequence). As DNA, the CDR3 is TGTGCCAGCAGCTTGGGGGAGGGGGACACCATATATTTT. Translating it yields CASSLGEGDTIYF.

The rearrangement links TRBV3-1 (or the pseudogene TRBV3-2) to TRBJ1-4; no clear D gene. V lost 0 bases and J 8 bases, leaving 7 bases between the germline ends. The CDR3 spans 13 residues. Germline CDR1 LGHDT, CDR2 YNNKEL (reference sequence). CDR3 amino acids: CASSQETTEKLFF. The CDR3 DNA reads TGTGCCAGCAGCCAAGAGACAACCGAAAAACTGTTTTTT.